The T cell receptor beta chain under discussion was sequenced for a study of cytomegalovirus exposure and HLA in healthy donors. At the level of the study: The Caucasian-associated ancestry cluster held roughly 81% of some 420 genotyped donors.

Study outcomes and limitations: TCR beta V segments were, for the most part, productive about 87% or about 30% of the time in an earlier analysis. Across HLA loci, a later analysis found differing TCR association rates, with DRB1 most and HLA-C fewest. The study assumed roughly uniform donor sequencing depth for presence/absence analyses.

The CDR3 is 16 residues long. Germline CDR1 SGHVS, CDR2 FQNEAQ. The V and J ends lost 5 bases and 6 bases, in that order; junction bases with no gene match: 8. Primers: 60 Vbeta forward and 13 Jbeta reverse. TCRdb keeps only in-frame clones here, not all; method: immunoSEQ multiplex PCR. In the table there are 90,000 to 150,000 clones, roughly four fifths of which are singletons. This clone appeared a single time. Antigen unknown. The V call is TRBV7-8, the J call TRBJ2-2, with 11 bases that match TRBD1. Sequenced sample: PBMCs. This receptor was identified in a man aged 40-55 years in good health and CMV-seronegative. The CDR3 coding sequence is TGTGCCAGCAGCGCTGGGACAGGGGGAATTTCCGGGGAGCTGTTTTTT. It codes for CASSAGTGGISGELFF.